Below, 25 T cell receptor beta chains from the same sample are listed, as sequenced in a study of blood T cell repertoires in COVID-19. This table comes from immunoSEQ multiplex PCR, and its TCRdb copy is limited to in-frame clones, with some not included. The repertoire has 220,000 or so clones, less than 90% of them found once; the top ten carry 5.1%. Input material: peripheral blood. The receptors here all came from a woman in her fifties or sixties who had recovered from COVID-19.

J is TRBJ2-3 and V is TRBV25-1; 12 bases line up with TRBD2. CDR3 length equals 16 residues. J was trimmed by 4 bases and V by 4 bases; bases with no gene match: 6. Germline-derived CDR1 and CDR2 are MGHDK and SYGVNS. The CDR3 spells CASSGNASGGADTQYF. CDR3 sequence (DNA): TGTGCCAGCAGTGGGAATGCTAGCGGGGGGGCAGATACGCAGTATTTT.

This clone occurred many times. The V call is TRBV18, the J call TRBJ2-7; no definite D call. This CDR3 spans 13 amino acids. The V end was cut by 4 bases, the J end by 3 bases, with 10 bases between. CDR1 and CDR2 (germline): KGHSH, LQKENI. The CDR3 protein is CASSHTENYEQYF. As DNA, the CDR3 is TGTGCCAGCTCACATACGGAGAACTACGAGCAGTACTTC.

This sequence joins TRBV6-1 and TRBJ1-1, with TRBD1 matching over 10 bases. Per the germline V gene, CDR1 is MNHNS and CDR2 is SASEGT. V lost 3 bases, J lost 5 bases, and 12 bases stayed unmatched. This CDR3 has 17 amino acids. The CDR3 DNA reads as TGTGCCAGCAGTGACCGACAGGGGGCGAGAGGTTGGACTGAAGCTTTCTTT. This gives the protein CASSDRQGARGWTEAFF.

The J gene is TRBJ2-5, the V gene TRBV6-2 or TRBV6-3; the D is unclear. V was shortened by 6 bases and J by 3 bases, with 5 bases between the two germline ends. Germline assignment: CDR1 MNHEY and CDR2 SVGEGT. The CDR3 extends over 11 amino acids. CDR3 sequence reads: CASSFKETQYF. In DNA form, the CDR3 reads TGTGCCAGCAGCTTCAAAGAGACCCAGTACTTC.

The V call is TRBV9, the J call TRBJ2-4; D possibly corresponds to TRBD2 (6 bases). From germline, CDR1 is SGDLS and CDR2 YYNGEE. The CDR3 consists of 15 residues. Trimming removed 4 bases at V and 6 bases at J, with 17 bases between. The CDR3 DNA follows: TGTGCCAGCAGCTCCCTCCCGGGGGTGGGAAACATTCAGTACTTC. Amino acids: CASSSLPGVGNIQYF.

J is TRBJ1-2 and V is TRBV5-1, with TRBD1 as a possible D gene (5 bases). V was clipped by 4 bases and J by 4 bases, with 14 bases between them. Germline CDR1 is SGHRS and CDR2 is YFSETQ. CDR3 length: 14 residues. The CDR3 protein is CASSQDTGGYGYTF. The CDR3 DNA reads TGCGCCAGCAGCCAAGACACAGGTGGCTATGGCTACACCTTC.

The chain joins TRBV9 to TRBJ2-1, with D maybe TRBD2 (6 bases). The V end lost 0 bases, the J end lost 2 bases, and 6 bases lay between the germline ends. This CDR3 is 14 amino acids long. The germline V gene has CDR1 SGDLS and CDR2 YYNGEE. CDR3 sequence reads: CASSVGGAYNEQFF. CDR3 in DNA: TGTGCCAGCAGCGTAGGGGGGGCCTACAATGAGCAGTTCTTC.

V and J are TRBV5-4 and TRBJ2-3; the match to TRBD2 covers 12 bases. The V gene's germline CDR1 is SGHNT and CDR2 YYREEE (reference sequence). This CDR3 spans 16 amino acids. The junction had 9 bases not matched to a gene; V was cut back by 4 bases and J by 6 bases. Here the CDR3 reads CASSPRTSGDADTQYF. Here the CDR3 DNA reads TGTGCCAGCAGCCCCCGGACTAGCGGGGACGCGGATACGCAGTATTTT.

The chain recombines TRBV13 with TRBJ2-1, with no clear D. This CDR3 contains 13 residues. V lost 5 bases and J lost 6, with 11 bases in between. The germline V gene has CDR1 PRHDT and CDR2 FYEKMQ (reference sequence). The CDR3 bases are TGTGCCAGCAGCATCCCGGTATCCAATGAGCAGTTCTTC. Translated, it gives CASSIPVSNEQFF.

V gene TRBV18 combines with J gene TRBJ2-3; 12 positions agree with TRBD2. CDR3 length: 16 residues. CDR1 is KGHSH and CDR2 is LQKENI in the germline V gene. V lost 6 bases, J lost 6 bases, and 10 bases stayed unmatched. The DNA of the CDR3 is TGTGCCAGCTCCCCTCTAGCGGGGGGGTTCTCGGATACGCAGTATTTT. Encoded protein: CASSPLAGGFSDTQYF.

The J gene is TRBJ1-1, the V gene TRBV30; 7 bases map to TRBD1. The germline V gene encodes CDR1 GTSNPN and CDR2 SVGIG (reference sequence). The CDR3 is 15 residues long. After removal of 3 bases from V and 3 bases from J, the junction contained 10 bases not matched to a gene. The CDR3 reads CAWRPWNRGHTEAFF. The CDR3 DNA reads as TGTGCCTGGAGACCATGGAACAGGGGTCACACTGAAGCTTTCTTT.

The chain uses TRBV6-2 or TRBV6-3 and TRBJ1-5; possible D gene TRBD1, 5 bases. Trimming removed 5 bases at V and 5 bases at J, with 13 bases between. CDR3 length: 14 residues. Germline-derived CDR1 and CDR2 are MNHEY and SVGEGT. CDR3 sequence: CASSPGWGHQPQHF. As DNA, the CDR3 is TGTGCCAGCAGTCCAGGGTGGGGCCATCAGCCCCAGCATTTT.

The chain joins TRBV4-2 to TRBJ1-1; 8 nucleotides line up with TRBD1. This CDR3 spans 17 amino acids. V lost 1 base, J lost 5 bases, and 12 bases stayed unmatched. CDR1 is LGHNA, CDR2 YNFKEQ, per germline. CDR3 nucleotide sequence: TGTGCCAGCAGCCAAGTTATCTGGACAGGGCGTCGTACTGAAGCTTTCTTT. This translates into CASSQVIWTGRRTEAFF.

V gene TRBV29-1 combines with J gene TRBJ1-1, with 10 bases lining up with TRBD1. CDR3 length: 13 amino acids. Germline CDR1 reads SQVTM; CDR2 reads ANQGSEA. V lost 5 bases and J lost 5; bases outside the gene matches: 5. CDR3 residues: CSVQGQGSTEAFF. For the CDR3, the DNA is TGCAGCGTTCAGGGACAGGGGAGTACTGAAGCTTTCTTT.

The chain has TRBV9 and TRBJ2-3; 11 bases align to TRBD2. The germline V gene encodes CDR1 SGDLS and CDR2 YYNGEE. V lost 3 bases, J lost 6 bases, and 9 bases stayed unmatched. This CDR3 spans 16 amino acids. The CDR3 loop reads CASSAGLAGSRDTQYF. The CDR3, as DNA: TGTGCCAGCAGCGCAGGACTAGCGGGTTCCAGGGATACGCAGTATTTT.

The chain is built from TRBV5-5 and TRBJ1-2, with D perhaps TRBD1 (5 bases). The CDR3 sequence is 13 residues long. With 3 bases removed from V and 6 bases from J, the gap between germline ends came to 12 bases. CDR1 is SGHKS, CDR2 YYEKEE, per germline (reference sequence). CDR3 in DNA: TGTGCCAGCAGCTCGGGAACGGGGGATGGCTACACCTTC. Protein product: CASSSGTGDGYTF.

This chain connects TRBV27 to TRBJ2-7; 10 positions match TRBD1. Per germline, CDR1 MNHEY and CDR2 SMNVEV (reference sequence). The trim removed 3 bases at V and 6 bases at J, leaving 5 bases unmatched. CDR3 length: 14 residues. This chain's CDR3 is CASSLGTGAREQYF. The CDR3 DNA reads as TGTGCCAGCAGTTTGGGGACAGGGGCCCGCGAGCAGTACTTC.

The rearrangement links TRBV6-2 or TRBV6-3 to TRBJ1-2; the D gene is possibly TRBD1 (6 bases). The CDR3 contains 14 residues. V shed 5 bases and J shed 1 base, with 11 bases lying between them. Germline V CDR1 and CDR2: MNHEY, SVGEGT. The CDR3 loop is CASSGQSVNYGYTF. The CDR3 coding sequence is TGTGCCAGCAGTGGACAGTCCGTTAACTATGGCTACACCTTC.

The rearrangement uses TRBV7-3 and TRBJ2-2; D remains unclear. The germline V and J ends were trimmed by 0 bases and 6 bases, with 8 bases remaining between them. Germline V gene lookup returns CDR1 SGHTA and CDR2 FQGTGA. The CDR3 has 14 amino acids. Here the CDR3 reads CASSLTLSAGELFF. CDR3 nucleotide sequence: TGTGCCAGCAGCTTAACGTTGTCGGCCGGGGAGCTGTTTTTT.

The chain is built from TRBV3-1 (or the pseudogene TRBV3-2) and TRBJ1-3; D perhaps matches TRBD1 (6 bases). The V gene's germline CDR1 is LGHDT and CDR2 YNNKEL (reference sequence). Trimming removed 1 base at V and 4 bases at J, with 11 bases between. The length of the CDR3 is 15 residues. The CDR3 protein is CASSQGQARGNTIYF. The CDR3, as DNA: TGTGCCAGCAGCCAAGGACAGGCGAGGGGAAACACCATATATTTT.

The V call is TRBV6-6, the J call TRBJ1-2, with 7 bases matching TRBD1. Germline CDR1 reads MNHNY; CDR2 reads SVGAGI (reference sequence). The CDR3 is 13 residues long. V was pared by 3 bases and J by 6 bases, with 4 bases of the junction left unmatched. This chain's CDR3 is CASSYFGQDGYTF. CDR3 DNA sequence: TGTGCCAGCAGTTATTTCGGACAGGATGGCTACACCTTC.

The chain joins TRBV20-1 to TRBJ1-1; D unclear. The germline V gene has CDR1 DFQATT and CDR2 SNEGSKA (reference sequence). V lost 1 base, J lost 12 bases, and 12 bases lay in between. The CDR3 loop spans 11 amino acids. CDR3 loop: CSARGTKSTFF. In nucleotides, the CDR3 is TGCAGTGCTAGAGGAACTAAATCTACTTTCTTT.

This clone appeared once. V and J are TRBV5-1 and TRBJ2-2; possibly TRBD2 for D (6 bases). Germline CDR1 is SGHRS and CDR2 is YFSETQ. The CDR3 length is 14 residues. Trimming removed 4 bases from V and 3 bases from J, with 10 bases in between. CDR3 sequence reads: CASSVRGDTGELFF. CDR3 nucleotides: TGCGCCAGCAGCGTGCGGGGCGACACCGGGGAGCTGTTTTTT.

The CDR3 DNA sequence: TGTGCCAGCAGCCCTAGGGGAAACACCATATATTTT. Protein sequence: CASSPRGNTIYF. The rearrangement uses TRBV11-2 and TRBJ1-3; D gene uncertain. The germline CDR1 and CDR2 sequences are SGHAT and FQNNGV. V gave up 5 bases and J gave up 4 bases, with 6 bases separating them. There are 12 residues in the CDR3.

The chain links TRBV6-1 to TRBJ1-6, with TRBD1 matching over 7 bases. Germline V lookup: CDR1 MNHNS, CDR2 SASEGT. The ends lost 2 bases at V and 5 bases at J; junction bases unmatched: 6. The CDR3 contains 16 residues. CDR3 bases: TGTGCCAGCAGTGAAAGGGGGACAGATCATAATTCACCCCTCCACTTT. This translates into CASSERGTDHNSPLHF.